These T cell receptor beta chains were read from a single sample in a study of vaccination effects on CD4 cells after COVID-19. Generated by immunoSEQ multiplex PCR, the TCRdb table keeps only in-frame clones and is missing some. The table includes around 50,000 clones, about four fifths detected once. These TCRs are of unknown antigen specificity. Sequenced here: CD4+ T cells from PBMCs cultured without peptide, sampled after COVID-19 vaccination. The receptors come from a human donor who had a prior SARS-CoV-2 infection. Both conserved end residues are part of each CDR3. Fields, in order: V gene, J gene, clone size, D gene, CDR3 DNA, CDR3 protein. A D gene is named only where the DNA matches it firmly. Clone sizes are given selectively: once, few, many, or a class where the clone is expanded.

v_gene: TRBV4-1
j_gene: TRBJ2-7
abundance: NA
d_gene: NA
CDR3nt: TGCGCCAGCAGCCAACTAGCCCTCTTGCGGGGGCCAACCTACGAGCAGTACTTC
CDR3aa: CASSQLALLRGPTYEQYF

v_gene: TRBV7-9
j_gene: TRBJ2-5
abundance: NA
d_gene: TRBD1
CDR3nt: TGTGCCAGCAGCCTGGGGACAGGGGGGGAGACCCAGTACTTC
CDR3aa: CASSLGTGGETQYF

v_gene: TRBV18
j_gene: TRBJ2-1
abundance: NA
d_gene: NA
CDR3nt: TGTGCCAGCTCACCACAGGGGTCAGGAGAGCAGTTCTTC
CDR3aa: CASSPQGSGEQFF

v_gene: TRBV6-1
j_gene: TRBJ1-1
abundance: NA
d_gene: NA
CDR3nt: TGTGCCAGCAGTGAAAGGGAGAACACTGAAGCTTTCTTT
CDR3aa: CASSERENTEAFF

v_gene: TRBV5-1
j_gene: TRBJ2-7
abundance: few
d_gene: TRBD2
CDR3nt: TGCGCCAGCAGACCAACTAGCGGGAGCTCCTACGAGCAGTACTTC
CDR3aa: CASRPTSGSSYEQYF

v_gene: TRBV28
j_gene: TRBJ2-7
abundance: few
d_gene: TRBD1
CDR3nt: TGTGCCAGCGGCAAGTACGGGACAGCCTACGAGCAGTACTTC
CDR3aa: CASGKYGTAYEQYF

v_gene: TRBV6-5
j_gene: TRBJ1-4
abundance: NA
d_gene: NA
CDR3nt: TGTGCCAGCAGTTACTCGAACAGGGTTTACGAAAAACTGTTTTTT
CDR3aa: CASSYSNRVYEKLFF

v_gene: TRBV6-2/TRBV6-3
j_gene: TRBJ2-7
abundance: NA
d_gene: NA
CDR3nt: TGTGCCAGCAGTTACTCGAAGGGGGGGATTTCCTACGAGCAGTACTTC
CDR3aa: CASSYSKGGISYEQYF

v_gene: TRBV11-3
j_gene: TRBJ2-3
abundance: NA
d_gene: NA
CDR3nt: TGTGCCAGCAGCCCCCGGGACCAACCAGATACGCAGTATTTT
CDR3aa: CASSPRDQPDTQYF

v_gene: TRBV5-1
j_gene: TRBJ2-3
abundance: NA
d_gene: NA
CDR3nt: TGCGCCAGCAGCTTGGCTAGGGGAGAAGATACGCAGTATTTT
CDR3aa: CASSLARGEDTQYF

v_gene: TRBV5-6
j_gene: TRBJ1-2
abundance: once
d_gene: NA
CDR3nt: TGTGCCAGCACTCCTCAGCGGGGAGGCTATGGCTACACCTTC
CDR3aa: CASTPQRGGYGYTF

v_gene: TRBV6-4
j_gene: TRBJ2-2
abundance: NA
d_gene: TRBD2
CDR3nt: TGTGCCAGCAGTCGACTAGCGGGTACTTCCACCGGGGAGCTGTTTTTT
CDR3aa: CASSRLAGTSTGELFF

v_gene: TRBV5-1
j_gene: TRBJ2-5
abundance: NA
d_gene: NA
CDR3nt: TGCGCCAGCAGCAGGGAAAAAGAGACCCAGTACTTC
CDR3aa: CASSREKETQYF

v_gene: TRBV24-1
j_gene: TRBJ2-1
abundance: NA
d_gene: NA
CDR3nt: TGTGCCACCAGTGATCTCACGAGGCCCGAGCAGTTCTTC
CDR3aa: CATSDLTRPEQFF

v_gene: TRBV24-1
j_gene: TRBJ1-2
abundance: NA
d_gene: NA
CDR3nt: TGTGCCACCAGTGATTTCGGAGCTAACTATGGCTACACCTTC
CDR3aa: CATSDFGANYGYTF

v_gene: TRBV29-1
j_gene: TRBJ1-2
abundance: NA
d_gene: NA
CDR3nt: TGCAGCGGGGGCGGCGACGCCGGGGCGCATGGCTACACCTTC
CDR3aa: CSGGGDAGAHGYTF

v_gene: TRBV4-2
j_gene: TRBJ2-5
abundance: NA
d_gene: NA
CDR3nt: TGTGCCAGCAGCCAAGTTCGGGGTGAGGAGACCCAGTACTTC
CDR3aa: CASSQVRGEETQYF

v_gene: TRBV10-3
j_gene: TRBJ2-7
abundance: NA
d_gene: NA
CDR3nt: TGTGCCATCGGCGCCCCGAGGGAGCAGTACTTC
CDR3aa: CAIGAPREQYF

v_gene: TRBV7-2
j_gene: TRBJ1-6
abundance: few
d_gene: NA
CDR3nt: TGTGCCAGCAGCTTAGAGGGCAGGGTAGTGGGGCGGTCACCCCTCCACTTT
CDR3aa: CASSLEGRVVGRSPLHF

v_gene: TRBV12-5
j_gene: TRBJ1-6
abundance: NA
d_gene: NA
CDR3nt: TGTGCTAGTGGTTTGAGGGGAGGCTCACCCCTCCACTTT
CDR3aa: CASGLRGGSPLHF

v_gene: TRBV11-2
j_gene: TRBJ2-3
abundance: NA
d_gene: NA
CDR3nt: TGTGCCAGCAGCTTTCATCATTCCTCGGATACGCAGTATTTT
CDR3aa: CASSFHHSSDTQYF

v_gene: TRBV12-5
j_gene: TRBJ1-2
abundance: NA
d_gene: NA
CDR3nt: TGTGCTAGTGGAGGTTCGGGGGATGGCTACACCTTC
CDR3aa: CASGGSGDGYTF

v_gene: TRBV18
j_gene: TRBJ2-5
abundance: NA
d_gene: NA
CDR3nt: TGTGCCAGCTCACCACGATTTGGCAGCCGGGAGACCCAGTACTTC
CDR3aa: CASSPRFGSRETQYF

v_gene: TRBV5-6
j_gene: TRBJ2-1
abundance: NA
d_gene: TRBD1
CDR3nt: TGTGCCAGCGGGAGGACAGGGGGGGAGGAGATGTTCTTC
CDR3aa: CASGRTGGEEMFF

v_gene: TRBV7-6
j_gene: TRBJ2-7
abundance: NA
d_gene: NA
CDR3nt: TGTGCCAGCAGCTCACGATGGGGACGAAGGAGCTCCTACGAGCAGTACTTC
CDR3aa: CASSSRWGRRSSYEQYF

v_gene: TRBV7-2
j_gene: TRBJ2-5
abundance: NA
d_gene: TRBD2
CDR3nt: TGTGCCAGCAGCTTAAGTCTAGCGGGGCAAGAGACCCAGTACTTC
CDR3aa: CASSLSLAGQETQYF

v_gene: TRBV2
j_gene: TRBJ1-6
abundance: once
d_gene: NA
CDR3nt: TGTGCCAGCAGCTCGGGACATTCTTCACCCCTCCACTTT
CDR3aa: CASSSGHSSPLHF

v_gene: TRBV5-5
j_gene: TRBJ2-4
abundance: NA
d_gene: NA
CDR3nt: TGTGCCAGCAGGGGGCTTCTAGCCAAAAACATTCAGTACTTC
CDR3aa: CASRGLLAKNIQYF

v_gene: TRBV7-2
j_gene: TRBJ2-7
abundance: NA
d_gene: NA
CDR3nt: TGTGCCAGCAGCCACTATACAGTCTCCGACGAGCAGTACTTC
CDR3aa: CASSHYTVSDEQYF

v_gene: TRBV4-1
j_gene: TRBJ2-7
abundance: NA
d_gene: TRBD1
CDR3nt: TGCGCCAGCAGCCTGGGGGGACAGGGTTACGAGCAGTACTTC
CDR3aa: CASSLGGQGYEQYF

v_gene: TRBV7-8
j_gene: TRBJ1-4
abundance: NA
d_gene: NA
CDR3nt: TGTGCCAGCAGTCTTAGCAATGAAAAACTGTTTTTT
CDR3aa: CASSLSNEKLFF

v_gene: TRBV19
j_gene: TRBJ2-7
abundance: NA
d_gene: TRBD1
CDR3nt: TGTGCCAGTAGTATGCCTGGGACAGGGAGCTACGAGCAGTACTTC
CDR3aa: CASSMPGTGSYEQYF

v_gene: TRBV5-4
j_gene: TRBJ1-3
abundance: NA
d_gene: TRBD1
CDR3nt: TGTGCCAGCAGCCCGATCTCCGGGACAGAGAAATCTGGAAACACCATATATTTT
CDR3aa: CASSPISGTEKSGNTIYF

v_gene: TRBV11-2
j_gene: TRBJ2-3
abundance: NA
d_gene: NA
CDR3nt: TGTGCCAGCAGCTTAGACCACGCAGATACGCAGTATTTT
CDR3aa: CASSLDHADTQYF

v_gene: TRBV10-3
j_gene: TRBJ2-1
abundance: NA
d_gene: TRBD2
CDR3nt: TGTGCCATCAGTGTTCGAACTAGCGGGGGGGCCGTGCCCTACAATGAGCAGTTCTTC
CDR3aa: CAISVRTSGGAVPYNEQFF

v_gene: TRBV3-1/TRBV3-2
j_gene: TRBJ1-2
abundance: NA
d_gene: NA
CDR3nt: TGTGCCAGCAGCCAAGATCTCAGGGGCGGTGGCTACACCTTC
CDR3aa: CASSQDLRGGGYTF

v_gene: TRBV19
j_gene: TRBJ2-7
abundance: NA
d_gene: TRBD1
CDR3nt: TGTGCCAGTAGTCAAACCGGGACAGGACACTACGAGCAGTACTTC
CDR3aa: CASSQTGTGHYEQYF

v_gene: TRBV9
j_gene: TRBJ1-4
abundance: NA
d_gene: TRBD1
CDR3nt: TGTGCCAGCAGCGCCGGGACAGGGGGCGGAGGGGAAAAACTGTTTTTT
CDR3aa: CASSAGTGGGGEKLFF

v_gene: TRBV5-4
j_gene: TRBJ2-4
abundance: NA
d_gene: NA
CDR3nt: TGTGCCAGCAGCTTGGGTGGACATTCTAACATTCAGTACTTC
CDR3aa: CASSLGGHSNIQYF

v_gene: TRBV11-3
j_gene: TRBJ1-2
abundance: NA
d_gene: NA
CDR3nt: TGTGCCAGCAGCTTGGGTGGGGCCGGTAACTATGGCTACACCTTC
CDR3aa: CASSLGGAGNYGYTF

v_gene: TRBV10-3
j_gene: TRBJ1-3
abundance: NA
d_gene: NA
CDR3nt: TGTGCCATCAGTGAGTCGGCAGTTGGAAACACCATATATTTT
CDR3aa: CAISESAVGNTIYF

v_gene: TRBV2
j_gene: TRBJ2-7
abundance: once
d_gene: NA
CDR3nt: TGTGCCAGCAGACCTGGGACTGCCGCCTACGAGCAGTACTTC
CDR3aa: CASRPGTAAYEQYF

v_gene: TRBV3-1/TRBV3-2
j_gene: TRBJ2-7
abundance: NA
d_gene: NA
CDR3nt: TGTGCCAGCAGCCACACATTCTACGAGCAGTACTTC
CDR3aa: CASSHTFYEQYF

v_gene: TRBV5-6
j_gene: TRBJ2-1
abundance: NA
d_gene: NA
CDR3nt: TGTGCCAGCAGCCCCGTCCTTTCAACCCCCCTCAATGAGCAGTTCTTC
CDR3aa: CASSPVLSTPLNEQFF

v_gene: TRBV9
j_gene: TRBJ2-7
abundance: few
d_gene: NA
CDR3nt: TGTGCCAGCAGCGTAAGCGGTCACTCCTACGAGCAGTACTTC
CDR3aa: CASSVSGHSYEQYF

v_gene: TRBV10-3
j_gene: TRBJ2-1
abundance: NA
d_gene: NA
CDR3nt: TGTGCCATCAGCGAATTTAACTCCTACAATGAGCAGTTCTTC
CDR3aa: CAISEFNSYNEQFF

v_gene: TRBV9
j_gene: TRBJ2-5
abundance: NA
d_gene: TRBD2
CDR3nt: TGTGCCAGCAGCAAAGGGACTAGCGGGGGGCGAGGGGAGACCCAGTACTTC
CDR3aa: CASSKGTSGGRGETQYF

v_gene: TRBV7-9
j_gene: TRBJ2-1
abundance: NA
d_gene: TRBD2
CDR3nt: TGTGCCAGCAGCTTAGAGCGGGGGTACTACAATGAGCAGTTCTTC
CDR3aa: CASSLERGYYNEQFF